The present TCR beta chain was sequenced within a study of blood T cell repertoires in COVID-19. Across the whole study: Spain, Italy and the United States supplied samples that represented acute and convalescent COVID-19.

Participants were aged about 18 to 100 years from roughly 25 US areas. The study assigned cohorts using participant-reported clinical history. Using immunoSEQ multiplex PCR, the repertoire was profiled, and TCRdb retains in-frame clones only, with some absent. The sample holds fewer than 350,000 clones, about 91% seen once. This CDR3 comprises 14 residues. V was cut by 5 bases and J by 1 base, with 8 bases left in between. Germline V lookup: CDR1 KGHDR, CDR2 SFDVKD. Sequences were obtained from PBMCs or T cells enriched from blood (not recorded which). This TCR was recovered from a middle-aged woman who had recovered from COVID-19. This chain connects TRBV24-1 to TRBJ1-5; D is uncertain. As DNA, the CDR3 is TGTGCCACCAGTGCCCGGCGGAGCAATCAGCCCCAGCATTTT. Protein: CATSARRSNQPQHF.